Listed below are T cell receptor beta chains from one sample, sequenced in a study of CD8 T cells in Susac syndrome. TCRdb redid the calling of the immunoSEQ multiplex PCR reads with MiXCR, one entry per CDR3 protein. This table holds more than 150,000 distinct CDR3 sequences, just under 95% found once. The sequencing input was CD4+ T cells from PBMCs. Receptors originate from a human donor in good health. Each CDR3 is given with its conserved first and last residue. Each record gives: D gene, clone size, J gene, V gene, CDR3 DNA, CDR3 protein. D genes are given only for firm matches. Size values are once, few and many counts, or a class for expanded clones, and some rows have none.

. | . | TRBJ2-7 | TRBV15 | TGTGCCACCAGCAGAGATTCACACGAGCAGTACTTC | CATSRDSHEQYF
. | . | TRBJ2-3 | TRBV18 | TGTGCCAGCTCATCGCGACAGGCTAGCACAGATACGCAGTATTTT | CASSSRQASTDTQYF
. | once | TRBJ2-5 | TRBV27 | TGTGCCAGCAGTCGCCAAGGGGGTGGAGAGACCCAGTACTTC | CASSRQGGGETQYF
. | . | TRBJ2-3 | TRBV5-4 | TGTGCCAGCAGCACCGGCTTCACAGATACGCAGTATTTT | CASSTGFTDTQYF
. | . | TRBJ2-5 | TRBV6-2/TRBV6-3 | TGTGCCAGCAGCCGACAGACAGGTCCACGGGCCCAGTACTTC | CASSRQTGPRAQYF
TRBD1 | . | TRBJ2-5 | TRBV18 | TGTGCCAGCTCACCAGGGACAGTACAAGAGACCCAGTACTTC | CASSPGTVQETQYF
. | . | TRBJ2-5 | TRBV7-9 | TGTGCCAGCAGCCTCGGGGTAGGGAGGCCCCAAGAGACCCAGTACTTC | CASSLGVGRPQETQYF
. | once | TRBJ2-1 | TRBV19 | TGTGCCAGTAGTAGAGGATCGTCGCGGGGCAATGAGCAGTTCTTC | CASSRGSSRGNEQFF
TRBD1 | once | TRBJ2-5 | TRBV19 | TGTGCCAGTAGCATGCTCGGACAGGGGGGAGAGACCCAGTACTTC | CASSMLGQGGETQYF
TRBD1 | . | TRBJ1-2 | TRBV15 | TGTGCCACCAGCAGGGACAGGGTATATGGCTACACCTTC | CATSRDRVYGYTF
TRBD1 | once | TRBJ2-5 | TRBV27 | TGTGCCAGCAGTTCGCAGGGGGAAGGGCAAGAGACCCAGTACTTC | CASSSQGEGQETQYF
. | . | TRBJ2-7 | TRBV29-1 | TGCAGCGAACGCCTCGTCGGGGAAAGAGGGTCCTACGAGCAGTACTTC | CSERLVGERGSYEQYF
. | . | TRBJ1-1 | TRBV12-3/TRBV12-4 | TGTGCCAGCAGACCATGGGACGCGAACACTGAAGCTTTCTTT | CASRPWDANTEAFF
TRBD2 | . | TRBJ2-3 | TRBV29-1 | TGCAGCGTTGTGGATAGCGGGGGGGCTATAGATACGCAGTATTTT | CSVVDSGGAIDTQYF
TRBD2 | . | TRBJ2-1 | TRBV20-1 | TGCAGTGCTGTGCGGACTAGCGGGGTGAATGAGCAGTTCTTC | CSAVRTSGVNEQFF
TRBD2 | . | TRBJ2-1 | TRBV10-3 | TGTGCCATCAGTTACGGGGGGTCCTACAATGAGCAGTTCTTC | CAISYGGSYNEQFF
. | . | TRBJ2-7 | TRBV4-3 | TGCGCCAGCAGCCAAGGTATCGCCGGAGACTACGAGCAGTACTTC | CASSQGIAGDYEQYF
. | . | TRBJ1-5 | TRBV5-1 | TGCGCCAGCAGCCCTGGGACCCAGTTCAATCAGCCCCAGCATTTT | CASSPGTQFNQPQHF
TRBD1 | few | TRBJ2-1 | TRBV3-1 | TGTGCCAGCAGCCTCCGGACAGGAAACAATGAGCAGTTCTTC | CASSLRTGNNEQFF
. | . | TRBJ2-3 | TRBV29-1 | TGCAGCGTTGCCCAGTCCGGGCGCACAGATACGCAGTATTTT | CSVAQSGRTDTQYF
. | . | TRBJ2-1 | TRBV18 | TGTGCCAGCTCACCAGGCGTGTGGATGGATGAGCAGTTCTTC | CASSPGVWMDEQFF
. | . | TRBJ2-1 | TRBV3-1 | TGTGCCAGCAGCCAAGTAGGAGCGTTGAATGAGCAGTTCTTC | CASSQVGALNEQFF
. | . | TRBJ2-5 | TRBV6-5 | TGTGCCAGCAGTTACCTGGGACGCCAAGAGACCCAGTACTTC | CASSYLGRQETQYF
. | . | TRBJ2-6 | TRBV7-6 | TGTGCCAGCAGCTCCGTTGGTTCTGGGGCCAACGTCCTGACTTTC | CASSSVGSGANVLTF
. | . | TRBJ1-6 | TRBV20-1 | TGCAGTGCCGGGACCGGGACTGCTGATTCACCCCTCCACTTT | CSAGTGTADSPLHF
. | . | TRBJ2-3 | TRBV10-3 | TGTGCCATCAGCAGGACAGTCACAGATACGCAGTATTTT | CAISRTVTDTQYF
. | . | TRBJ1-5 | TRBV30 | . | CAWSVGSGTEHF
. | . | TRBJ2-7 | TRBV6-1 | TGTGCCAGCAGTGAAACGGCATCAGGGACCTACGAGCAGTACTTC | CASSETASGTYEQYF
. | . | TRBJ2-2 | TRBV7-2 | TGTGCCAGCAGCCTATACACCGGGGAGCTGTTTTTT | CASSLYTGELFF
TRBD1 | . | TRBJ2-3 | TRBV9 | TGTGCCAGCAGCGGGGGGACAGGGGATACCACAGATACGCAGTATTTT | CASSGGTGDTTDTQYF
TRBD2 | once | TRBJ2-1 | TRBV11-2 | TGTGCCAGCAGCTTAGAGCGCGGGGGGCCGTATGAGCAGTTCTTC | CASSLERGGPYEQFF
TRBD2 | . | TRBJ2-7 | TRBV4-2 | TGTGCCAGCAGCCAAGGGACTAGCGGGGGCTACGAGCAGTACTTC | CASSQGTSGGYEQYF
. | . | TRBJ1-1 | TRBV20-1 | TGCAGTGCTGTCCCCGAACCGGGGGCGACTGAAGCTTTCTTT | CSAVPEPGATEAFF
. | . | TRBJ1-6 | TRBV5-6 | TGTGCCAGCAGCCCCGCCTCGAGGGCACCCCTCCACTTT | CASSPASRAPLHF
. | . | TRBJ1-5 | TRBV21-1 | TGTGCCAGCAGCGCCCAGCATTTT | CASSAQHF
. | . | TRBJ2-2 | TRBV7-2 | TGTGCCAGCAGCGGGGTAGGGGGTACGAACACCGGGGAGCTGTTTTTT | CASSGVGGTNTGELFF
TRBD2 | . | TRBJ2-1 | TRBV14 | TGTGCCAGCAGCCAATTAGCGGGGGGGCCCAATGAGCAGTTCTTC | CASSQLAGGPNEQFF
. | . | TRBJ2-1 | TRBV29-1 | TGCAGCGTTGACTCGGCGGGGAAGCAGTTCTTC | CSVDSAGKQFF
. | . | TRBJ1-2 | TRBV20-1 | TGCAGTGCTCCGACACCGGGAGGTAACTATGGCTACACCTTC | CSAPTPGGNYGYTF
. | . | TRBJ1-2 | TRBV7-2 | TGTGCCAGCAGCCCCAGGCAGCAGCTTTTAGACTATGGCTACACCTTC | CASSPRQQLLDYGYTF
. | . | TRBJ2-1 | TRBV14 | TGTGCCAGCAGCCAAGATTATGCAGAGCAGTTCTTC | CASSQDYAEQFF
. | . | TRBJ2-4 | TRBV28 | TGTGCCAGCAGTTTAGGGGTTTCGCGGGGGCACAACATTCAGTACTTC | CASSLGVSRGHNIQYF
. | . | TRBJ2-6 | TRBV18 | TGTGCCAGCTATCCGCAACAGGGCTCTGGGGCCAACGTCCTGACTTTC | CASYPQQGSGANVLTF
TRBD2 | . | TRBJ2-1 | TRBV20-1 | TGCAGTGCTAGATCGTCTAGCGGTCGCAATGAGCAGTTCTTC | CSARSSSGRNEQFF
TRBD1 | . | TRBJ2-1 | TRBV5-1 | TGCGCCAGCAGCTCCGGGACAGGGACCTACAATGAGCAGTTCTTC | CASSSGTGTYNEQFF